This T cell receptor beta chain is from a study of T cell clonality in common variable immunodeficiency. This clone was picked up many times. Antigen unknown. The read stops 3 residues short of the end of the CDR3; the missing end is completed from the germline J gene. Clones were sequenced by immunoSEQ multiplex PCR, and TCRdb holds only the in-frame ones, with some missing. The sample contains 50,000 to 70,000 clones, none of them singletons. Germline values: CDR1 DFQATT, CDR2 SNEGSKA (reference sequence). The CDR3 extends over 16 amino acids. Trimming cost V 1 base and J 4 bases; bases outside gene matches: 6. Notes on the study in general: Common variable immunodeficiency TCR beta sequences reportedly had fewer deletions and N-nucleotide insertions. Fewer TCRbeta clones were shared among CVID subjects than controls.

Sequenced material: peripheral blood mononuclear cells. This TCR derives from a person aged 18-70 years in good health. This chain joins TRBV20-1 and TRBJ2-2; 10 bases fit TRBD2. The CDR3 bases that were read are TGCAGTGCTAGAGCTAGCGGGAGTTGGGGCACCGGGGAG. Its translation: CSARASGSWGTGE. The entire CDR3 protein is CSARASGSWGTGELFF.